These 2 T cell receptor beta chains were all obtained from the same sample, sequenced in a study of human T cells and chemical hapten exposure. MiXCR, applied by TCRdb to the RACE reads, yields one record per CDR3 protein. The table includes about 120,000 distinct CDR3 sequences, about 10% detected once. Time point described: patch test 3, about 24 weeks after DPC sensitization. Treatment noted: therapeutic diphenylcyclopropenone sensitization with weekly scalp DPC. Sequenced here: whole blood, sampled in connection with sensitization to the hapten diphenylcyclopropenone (DPC). Receptor source: a woman aged 45-59 years with alopecia areata. Some clones in this sample may be carry-over from other donors' samples.

The chain carries TRBV7-9 and TRBJ1-3; D gene uncertain. This CDR3 is 15 amino acids long. V lost 5 bases and J 4 bases, leaving 15 bases between the germline ends. Germline lookup yields CDR1 SEHNR and CDR2 FQNEAQ (reference sequence). CDR3: CASSRGPPPGNTIYF. In nucleotides, the CDR3 is TGTGCCAGCAGCCGAGGTCCTCCGCCCGGAAACACCATATATTTT.

Notes on this clonotype: This clone may be a read error of a much larger clone one base away. This chain uses TRBV4-2 with TRBJ1-2; D is uncertain. The CDR3 runs to 15 residues. CDR1 is LGHNA, CDR2 YNFKEQ, per germline. The CDR3 coding sequence is TGTGCCAGCAGCCAAGATACTGTAGCCCCAGGTGGCTGCACCTTC. Residues: CASSQDTVAPGGCTF.